The rows below give T cell receptor beta chains drawn from one sample of a study of blood T cell repertoires in COVID-19. Sequencing used immunoSEQ multiplex PCR; TCRdb keeps in-frame clones, though not all of them. In the table there are about 170,000 clones, 70% to 90% of which are singletons. The sequencing input was peripheral blood. Receptor source: a woman aged 80 or older with COVID-19, enrolled during active disease. Both conserved end residues are part of each CDR3. The D gene is left open where the match is weak. Clone size is shown for a subset of rows, as once, few, many or a class of expanded clone.

j_call	clone_size	v_call	d_call	cdr3_aa	cdr3_nt
TRBJ2-3	-	TRBV30	TRBD2	CAWRIAGGTDTQYF	TGTGCCTGGAGGATAGCGGGTGGCACAGATACGCAGTATTTT
TRBJ1-1	-	TRBV14	TRBD1	CASSQYRGGMNTEAFF	TGTGCCAGCAGCCAATACAGGGGGGGGATGAACACTGAAGCTTTCTTT
TRBJ2-5	-	TRBV11-2	TRBD2	CASSLDVGRAQTQYF	TGTGCCAGCAGCTTAGATGTCGGGAGGGCCCAGACCCAGTACTTC
TRBJ2-5	few	TRBV18	-	CASSPSPETQYF	TGTGCCAGCTCACCATCTCCGGAGACCCAGTACTTC
TRBJ2-7	few	TRBV7-2	-	CASSLSAGYEQYF	TGTGCCAGCAGCTTATCCGCGGGGTACGAGCAGTACTTC
TRBJ1-2	-	TRBV28	-	CASSLAQGNYGYTF	TGTGCCAGCAGTTTAGCCCAGGGAAACTATGGCTACACCTTC
TRBJ2-7	-	TRBV18	TRBD1	CASSPSTGAHEQYF	TGTGCCAGCTCACCCTCTACAGGGGCCCACGAGCAGTACTTC
TRBJ1-6	few	TRBV11-2	TRBD1	CASSQGQGASPLHF	TGTGCCAGCAGCCAGGGACAGGGGGCTTCACCCCTCCACTTT
TRBJ1-2	-	TRBV7-3	TRBD1	CASSAPGDRGGYTF	TGTGCCAGCAGCGCCCCCGGGGACAGGGGTGGCTACACCTTC
TRBJ2-3	-	TRBV5-4	-	CASSLPSEHATQYF	TGTGCCAGCAGCTTGCCTAGCGAGCACGCTACGCAGTATTTT
TRBJ1-1	-	TRBV18	-	CASSLQPPRGGTEAFF	TGTGCCAGCTCCCTACAGCCACCCAGAGGGGGCACTGAAGCTTTCTTT
TRBJ2-2	-	TRBV4-1	-	CASSQSYGRVSTGELFF	TGCGCCAGCAGCCAAAGTTATGGGAGAGTAAGCACCGGGGAGCTGTTTTTT
TRBJ1-3	-	TRBV2	TRBD1	CASTERDGQAGNTIYF	TGTGCCAGCACCGAAAGGGACGGACAGGCTGGAAACACCATATATTTT
TRBJ2-7	few	TRBV4-2	TRBD1	CASSQWLGQEPYEQYF	TGTGCCAGCAGCCAATGGTTGGGACAGGAGCCCTACGAGCAGTACTTC
TRBJ2-2	-	TRBV10-3	-	CAISDPQGRSNTGELFF	TGTGCCATCAGTGACCCACAGGGACGCTCGAACACCGGGGAGCTGTTTTTT